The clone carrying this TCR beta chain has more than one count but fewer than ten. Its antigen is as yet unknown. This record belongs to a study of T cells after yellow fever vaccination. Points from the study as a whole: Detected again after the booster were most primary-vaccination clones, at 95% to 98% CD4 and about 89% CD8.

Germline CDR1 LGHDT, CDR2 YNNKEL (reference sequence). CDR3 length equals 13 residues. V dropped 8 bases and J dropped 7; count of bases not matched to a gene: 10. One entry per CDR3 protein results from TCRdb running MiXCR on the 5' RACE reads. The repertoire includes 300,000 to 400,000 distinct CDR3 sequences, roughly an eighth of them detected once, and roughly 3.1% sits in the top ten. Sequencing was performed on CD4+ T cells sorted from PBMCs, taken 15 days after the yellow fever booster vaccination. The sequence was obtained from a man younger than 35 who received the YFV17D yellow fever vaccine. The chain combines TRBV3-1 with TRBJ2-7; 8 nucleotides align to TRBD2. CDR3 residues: CASAGGDFSEQYF. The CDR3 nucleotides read TGTGCCAGCGCGGGGGGTGACTTTTCGGAGCAGTACTTC.